Shown below are 19 T cell receptor beta chains from a single sample sequenced in a study of blood T cell repertoires in COVID-19. Repertoires were generated with immunoSEQ multiplex PCR, while TCRdb's copy carries only in-frame clones and drops some. Seen here are about 210,000 clones, around 85% observed once, and the top ten hold approximately 0.69%. Specimen: peripheral blood. The origin of the receptors is a man in his forties with acute or convalescent COVID-19.

V is TRBV3-1 (or the pseudogene TRBV3-2) and J is TRBJ2-7; TRBD1 aligns across 10 bases. The length of the CDR3 is 15 residues. With 5 bases clipped from V and 6 bases from J, the junction kept 10 bases outside the gene matches. Germline lookup yields CDR1 LGHDT and CDR2 YNNKEL (reference sequence). CDR3 sequence reads: CASSRTGGIPGEQYF. The CDR3 DNA follows: TGTGCCAGCAGCAGGACAGGGGGGATCCCTGGCGAGCAGTACTTC.

J is TRBJ2-1 and V is TRBV14; 10 bases match TRBD2. J was trimmed by 8 bases and V by 4 bases; bases with no gene match: 11. Germline values: CDR1 SGHDN, CDR2 FVKESK. CDR3 size: 16 residues. The DNA of the CDR3 is TGTGCCAGCAGCCCAAAGTTGGGACTAGCGTTGGATGAGCAGTTCTTC. Translation: CASSPKLGLALDEQFF.

The chain recombines TRBV11-2 with TRBJ2-7, with a tentative D call TRBD1 (6 bases). Trimming cost V 0 bases and J 3 bases, with 12 bases left between them. CDR1 and CDR2 (germline): SGHAT, FQNNGV. The CDR3 runs 15 residues. In nucleotides, the CDR3 is TGTGCCAGCAGCTTAGAGCTTAGGGGGATCTACGAGCAGTACTTC. This translates into CASSLELRGIYEQYF.

Concerning this clone itself: The same CDR3 is also encoded by other DNA sequences in this sample. The CDR3, as DNA: TGTGCCAGCAGTTACTCCGACAGGGGGCTCACCGGGGAGCTGTTTTTT. It encodes CASSYSDRGLTGELFF. This chain links TRBV6-6 with TRBJ2-2, with 10 positions matching TRBD1. Germline-derived CDR1 and CDR2 are MNHNY and SVGAGI (reference sequence). This CDR3 has 16 amino acids. After removal of 0 bases from V and 4 bases from J, the junction contained 2 bases not matched to a gene.

This clone was counted once. This chain connects TRBV28 to TRBJ2-1, with a tentative D call TRBD2 (6 bases). V was clipped by 2 bases and J by 0 bases, with 11 bases between them. The germline gives CDR1 MDHEN, CDR2 SYDVKM. This CDR3 contains 16 residues. The CDR3 region is CASSLGGGGSYNEQFF. The CDR3 DNA sequence: TGTGCCAGCAGTTTAGGGGGAGGCGGCTCCTACAATGAGCAGTTCTTC.

V and J are TRBV2 and TRBJ2-7; 7 bases fit TRBD2. This CDR3 spans 12 amino acids. Germline CDR1 is SNHLY and CDR2 is FYNNEI. The ends lost 6 bases at V and 3 bases at J; junction bases unmatched: 2. The CDR3 loop is CASRREGYEQYF. The CDR3 DNA is TGTGCCAGCAGGAGGGAGGGCTACGAGCAGTACTTC.

This chain joins TRBV27 and TRBJ2-2; 7 positions agree with TRBD1. The germline gives CDR1 MNHEY, CDR2 SMNVEV (reference sequence). The CDR3 contains 15 residues. With 5 bases clipped from V and 2 bases from J, the junction kept 5 bases outside the gene matches. DNA of the CDR3: TGTGCCAGCAGTAGGGGACAGCCAAACACCGGGGAGCTGTTTTTT. This translates into CASSRGQPNTGELFF.

The chain is built from TRBV18 and TRBJ2-7; the match to TRBD2 covers 7 bases. Germline CDR1 KGHSH, CDR2 LQKENI. The CDR3 covers 16 residues. After removal of 3 bases from V and 3 bases from J, the junction contained 11 bases not matched to a gene. The CDR3 region is CASSPRTSGLFYEQYF. CDR3 in DNA: TGTGCCAGCTCACCGAGGACGTCGGGACTATTCTACGAGCAGTACTTC.

The chain couples TRBV18 to TRBJ1-3, with TRBD1 matching 7 bases. With 1 base clipped from V and 2 bases from J, the junction kept 5 bases outside the gene matches. CDR1 is KGHSH, CDR2 LQKENI, per germline. CDR3 length equals 16 residues. The CDR3 DNA reads TGTGCCAGCTCACCACGACAGGGAGGACCTGGAAACACCATATATTTT. Translation gives CASSPRQGGPGNTIYF.

V usage is TRBV28 and J usage is TRBJ1-1; possible D gene TRBD1, 6 bases. The CDR3 has 15 residues. V lost 6 bases and J lost 1, with 15 bases in between. The germline gives CDR1 MDHEN, CDR2 SYDVKM. This CDR3 is CASSHWGGGNTEAFF. CDR3 sequence (DNA): TGTGCCAGCAGCCATTGGGGGGGCGGGAACACTGAAGCTTTCTTT.

The V gene is TRBV13, the J gene TRBJ2-7; D gene unclear. This CDR3 has 12 amino acids. The germline V and J ends were trimmed by 4 bases and 1 base, with 5 bases remaining between them. Germline V CDR1 and CDR2: PRHDT, FYEKMQ (reference sequence). The CDR3 coding sequence is TGTGCCAGCAGCTCCATTTCCTACGAGCAGTACTTC. Its protein is CASSSISYEQYF.

CDR3 loop: CASSLGLGTDLIDTEAFF. The CDR3 DNA is TGTGCCAGCAGTTTGGGCCTTGGGACTGACCTCATAGACACTGAAGCTTTCTTT. The rearrangement links TRBV28 to TRBJ1-1; perhaps TRBD1 as D (5 bases). There are 18 residues in the CDR3. V lost 3 bases and J lost 3, with 23 bases in between. Germline assignment: CDR1 MDHEN and CDR2 SYDVKM.

The rearrangement uses TRBV4-1 and TRBJ2-1; D gene uncertain. The germline V gene encodes CDR1 MGHRA and CDR2 YSYEKL. Trimming took 1 base from V and 2 from J, leaving 12 bases between them. The CDR3 loop spans 16 amino acids. The CDR3 DNA is TGCGCCAGCAGCCAAGTAACCGGTTCCCCCTACAATGAGCAGTTCTTC. It translates to CASSQVTGSPYNEQFF.

The V and J genes are TRBV23-1 and TRBJ1-5; D possibly corresponds to TRBD1 (6 bases). TRBV23-1 is an ORF; its function is uncertain. This CDR3 spans 16 amino acids. The V gene lost 2 bases and the J gene lost 2 bases, with 13 bases spanning the gap. The chain's CDR3 is CASSQVYREGNQPQHF. The CDR3 nucleotides read TGCGCCAGCAGTCAAGTATACAGGGAAGGCAATCAGCCCCAGCATTTT.

The chain couples TRBV7-2 to TRBJ1-2, with 7 nucleotides matching TRBD1. The germline V gene encodes CDR1 SGHTA and CDR2 FQGNSA. Trimming at V came to 2 bases and at J to 2 bases, leaving 8 bases not matched to a gene. This CDR3 has 16 amino acids. CDR3: CASSLPSTGYNYGYTF. The CDR3 DNA reads TGTGCCAGCAGCTTACCCTCGACAGGGTACAACTATGGCTACACCTTC.

The chain has TRBV9 and TRBJ2-3, with TRBD2 matching over 13 bases. Germline loops: CDR1 SGDLS, CDR2 YYNGEE. The CDR3 is 18 amino acids. The junction had 7 bases not matched to a gene; V was cut back by 3 bases and J by 0 bases. CDR3 residues: CASSAGLAGETSTDTQYF. Here the CDR3 DNA reads TGTGCCAGCAGCGCCGGACTAGCGGGGGAAACTAGCACAGATACGCAGTATTTT. Together with reference TRBV9 and TRBJ2-3, the CDR3 gives the full variable domain: DSGVTQTPKHLITATGQRVTLRCSPRSGDLSVYWYQQSLDQGLQFLIQYYNGEERAKGNILERFSAQQFPDLHSELNLSSLELGDSALYFCASSAGLAGETSTDTQYFGPGTRLTVL.

Note on this clone: This specimen includes other DNA sequences encoding the same CDR3. The V and J genes are TRBV7-2 and TRBJ1-1; D might be TRBD1 (5 bases). The CDR3 extends over 14 amino acids. V shed 2 bases and J shed 4 bases, with 11 bases lying between them. Germline-derived CDR1 and CDR2 are SGHTA and FQGNSA. The CDR3 protein is CASSLRGSGTEAFF. The CDR3, as DNA: TGTGCCAGCAGCTTAAGGGGATCGGGCACTGAAGCTTTCTTT.

V gene TRBV7-9 combines with J gene TRBJ1-1, with a possible D match to TRBD1 (6 bases). The CDR3 extends over 16 amino acids. CDR1 and CDR2 from the germline V gene are SEHNR and FQNEAQ (reference sequence). V dropped 6 bases and J dropped 0 bases, with 17 bases sitting between them. The CDR3 region has the DNA TGTGCCAGCAGAGGGAATGCGGGGGCGATGAACACTGAAGCTTTCTTT. This codes for CASRGNAGAMNTEAFF. The variable domain in full, completed from reference TRBV7-9 and TRBJ1-1, reads DTGVSQNPRHKITKRGQNVTFRCDPISEHNRLYWYRQTLGQGPEFLTYFQNEAQLEKSRLLSDRFSAERPKGSFSTLEIQRTEQGDSAMYLCASRGNAGAMNTEAFFGQGTRLTVV.

V and J are TRBV2 and TRBJ1-2; 7 nucleotides line up with TRBD1. CDR3 length: 13 residues. In germline, CDR1 is SNHLY, CDR2 FYNNEI. Trimming cost V 1 base and J 7 bases; bases outside gene matches: 3. This chain's CDR3 is CASSEVPGGGYTF. In DNA, the CDR3 is TGTGCCAGCAGTGAAGTCCCAGGGGGTGGCTACACCTTC.